This TCR beta chain is from a study of shared clonotypes between healthy human individuals. Overall study: Participating donors consisted of two women and a few men aged 18 to 49. Broader study findings: Tissues were not sampled, only blood, and their repertoires likely differ. Richness estimates generally favored naive over memory subsets.

The CDR3 covers 12 residues. CDR1 and CDR2 from the germline V gene are SGHRS and YFSETQ. The V and J ends lost 5 bases and 8 bases respectively, with 11 bases between them. The run depth of the assay was deep. Assay: immunoSEQ multiplex PCR; the TCRdb copy retains only in-frame clones and omits some. The sample carries millions of clones, more than 90% recorded once. With respect to this clone: What it binds is unknown.

Material: naive CD4+ T cells sorted from blood. Documented subset: CD45RA+ positively selected. The chain combines TRBV5-1 with TRBJ2-1; tentative D call: TRBD2 (6 bases). This sequence originates from a man aged 18 to 35 in good health. The CDR3: CASRSAGHEQFF. The CDR3 DNA is TGCGCCAGCAGATCAGCGGGCCATGAGCAGTTCTTC.